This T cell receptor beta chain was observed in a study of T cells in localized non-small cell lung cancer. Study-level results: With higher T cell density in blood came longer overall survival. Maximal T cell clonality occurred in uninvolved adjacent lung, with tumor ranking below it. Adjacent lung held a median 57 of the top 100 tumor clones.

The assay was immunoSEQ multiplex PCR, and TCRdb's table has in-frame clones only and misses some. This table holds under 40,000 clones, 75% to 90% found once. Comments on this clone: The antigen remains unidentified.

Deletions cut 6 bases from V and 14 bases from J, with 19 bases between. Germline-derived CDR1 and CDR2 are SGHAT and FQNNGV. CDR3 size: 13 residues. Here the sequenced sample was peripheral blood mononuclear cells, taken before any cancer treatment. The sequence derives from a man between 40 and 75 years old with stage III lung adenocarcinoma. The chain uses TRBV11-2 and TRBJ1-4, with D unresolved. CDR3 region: CASSRDPAVTLFF. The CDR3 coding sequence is TGTGCCAGCAGTCGAGACCCCGCCGTGACCCTGTTTTTT. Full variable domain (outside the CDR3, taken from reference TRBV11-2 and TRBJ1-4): EAGVAQSPRYKIIEKRQSVAFWCNPISGHATLYWYQQILGQGPKLLIQFQNNGVVDDSQLPKDRFSAERLKGVDSTLKIQPAKLEDSAVYLCASSRDPAVTLFFGSGTQLSVL.